The 11 T cell receptor beta chains below were found in one sample sequenced in a study of immune evolution from preneoplasia to lung adenocarcinoma. TCRdb's copy holds only in-frame clones and misses some; the assay was immunoSEQ multiplex PCR. The table lists around 7,900 clones, 78% of them singletons, with 7.4% in the top ten. Sequencing input: FFPE adjacent normal lung tissue. All receptors derive from a person aged 65 to 85 with lung adenocarcinoma.

Relative to its sample, this clone is medium-sized. The V and J genes are TRBV6-5 and TRBJ1-1, with D tentatively TRBD1 (5 bases). This CDR3 is 14 amino acids long. The germline CDR1 and CDR2 sequences are MNHEY and SVGAGI. The V end was cut by 0 bases, the J end by 3 bases, with 8 bases between. In DNA, the CDR3 is TGTGCCAGCAGTTACTCTGGGACTGACACTGAAGCTTTCTTT. This gives the protein CASSYSGTDTEAFF.

The chain has TRBV9 and TRBJ1-1; no firm D call. Germline V gene lookup returns CDR1 SGDLS and CDR2 YYNGEE. The V gene lost 0 bases and the J gene lost 2 bases, with 11 bases spanning the gap. This CDR3 contains 15 residues. CDR3 region: CASSVVRQLNTEAFF. In DNA, the CDR3 is TGTGCCAGCAGCGTAGTACGGCAGTTAAACACTGAAGCTTTCTTT.

The chain is built from TRBV18 and TRBJ1-4; 7 bases agree with TRBD1. Trimming cost V 6 bases and J 7 bases; bases outside gene matches: 11. The germline V gene encodes CDR1 KGHSH and CDR2 LQKENI. The CDR3 is 15 residues long. The CDR3 coding sequence is TGTGCCAGCTCCTTAAACAGGGGCGAGGCTGAAAAACTGTTTTTT. This codes for CASSLNRGEAEKLFF.

The gene calls are TRBV4-2 and TRBJ2-2, with D possibly TRBD2 on 6 matching bases. The CDR3 length is 15 residues. The germline CDR1 and CDR2 sequences are LGHNA and YNFKEQ. Trimming shortened V by 0 bases and J by 7 bases, and 12 bases separated the two germline ends. Here the CDR3 reads CASSQDRSTSGELFF. For the CDR3, the DNA is TGTGCCAGCAGCCAAGATAGGTCGACTAGCGGGGAGCTGTTTTTT.

This clone has more than one count but fewer than ten. V is TRBV7-9 and J is TRBJ1-1, with 8 bases matching TRBD1. In germline, CDR1 is SEHNR, CDR2 FQNEAQ (reference sequence). V dropped 5 bases and J dropped 5; count of bases not matched to a gene: 13. The CDR3 is 16 amino acids. The CDR3 nucleotides are TGTGCCAGCAGCCTCGACAGGGGACGGGGGATGACTGAAGCTTTCTTT. It encodes CASSLDRGRGMTEAFF. The whole variable domain, filled in from reference TRBV7-9 and TRBJ1-1, reads DTGVSQNPRHKITKRGQNVTFRCDPISEHNRLYWYRQTLGQGPEFLTYFQNEAQLEKSRLLSDRFSAERPKGSFSTLEIQRTEQGDSAMYLCASSLDRGRGMTEAFFGQGTRLTVV.

The rearrangement uses TRBV6-6 and TRBJ1-2; TRBD1 agrees at 8 bases. The CDR3 runs to 16 residues. The V gene's germline CDR1 is MNHNY and CDR2 SVGAGI (reference sequence). Trimming at V came to 4 bases and at J to 6 bases, leaving 13 bases not matched to a gene. CDR3 residues: CASSFPGQGLGNGYTF. The CDR3 coding sequence is TGTGCCAGCAGTTTCCCCGGACAGGGTTTAGGCAATGGCTACACCTTC.

This chain joins TRBV4-2 and TRBJ2-1; 13 nucleotides align to TRBD2. V shed 0 bases and J 6 bases; nucleotides not matched to a gene: 17. The CDR3 totals 21 residues. Germline V gives CDR1 LGHNA, CDR2 YNFKEQ. As DNA, the CDR3 is TGTGCCAGCAGCCAAGAACTGGCCGGACTAGCGGGAGTAAAGTGGGTCAATGAGCAGTTCTTC. Its translation is CASSQELAGLAGVKWVNEQFF.

The chain couples TRBV28 to TRBJ1-3; D not certain. The CDR3 loop spans 13 amino acids. Germline CDR1 reads MDHEN; CDR2 reads SYDVKM. V was clipped by 6 bases and J by 0 bases, with 6 bases between them. The CDR3 here is CASSEVSGNTIYF. The CDR3 nucleotides are TGTGCCAGCAGCGAAGTCTCTGGAAACACCATATATTTT.

This rearrangement joins TRBV19 to TRBJ2-5; 9 bases map to TRBD2. Germline V gene data show CDR1 as LNHDA and CDR2 as SQIVND (reference sequence). The junction had 12 bases not matched to a gene; V was cut back by 8 bases and J by 2 bases. The CDR3 contains 16 residues. CDR3 in amino acids: CASGPAGGQTQETQYF. The CDR3 DNA is TGTGCCAGTGGGCCAGCGGGGGGACAGACGCAAGAGACCCAGTACTTC.

Only one count was recorded for this clone. The chain is built from TRBV9 and TRBJ2-7, with 8 bases aligning to TRBD1. Looked up from germline, CDR1 is SGDLS and CDR2 is YYNGEE. Germline trimming cut 0 bases from V and 4 bases from J; bases unmatched to any gene: 6. The CDR3 runs to 15 residues. CDR3 nucleotides: TGTGCCAGCAGCGTAGACGCAGGGGGCGAATACGAGCAGTACTTC. This translates into CASSVDAGGEYEQYF. The complete variable domain, with remaining parts taken from reference TRBV9 and TRBJ2-7, reads DSGVTQTPKHLITATGQRVTLRCSPRSGDLSVYWYQQSLDQGLQFLIQYYNGEERAKGNILERFSAQQFPDLHSELNLSSLELGDSALYFCASSVDAGGEYEQYFGPGTRLTVT.

This clone came up a few times. The J gene is TRBJ2-5, the V gene TRBV4-1, with D perhaps matching TRBD2 (6 bases). CDR1 is MGHRA, CDR2 YSYEKL, per germline. Trimming pared 1 base from V and 4 bases from J, leaving 13 bases between. There are 15 residues in the CDR3. CDR3 coding DNA: TGCGCCAGCAGCCAAGCATTTGGAGGGCGAGAGACCCAGTACTTC. Its protein is CASSQAFGGRETQYF.